This entry lists 2 T cell receptor beta chains sequenced from one sample in a study of blood T cell repertoires in COVID-19. Assay used: immunoSEQ multiplex PCR; TCRdb lists only in-frame clones, some missing. Here the sample spans some 100,000 clones, approximately 84% being singletons. Sequencing was performed on peripheral blood. The receptor source for this set is a woman in her forties or fifties with acute or convalescent COVID-19.

The chain carries TRBV2 and TRBJ2-7; 13 positions agree with TRBD2. Trimming removed 4 bases from V and 9 bases from J; junction bases left unmatched: 12. The germline V gene has CDR1 SNHLY and CDR2 FYNNEI. This CDR3 contains 16 residues. The CDR3 reads CASSGGQTSGGIVQYF. The CDR3 DNA sequence: TGTGCCAGCAGTGGGGGCCAGACTAGCGGGGGGATTGTGCAGTACTTC.

The J gene is TRBJ1-5, the V gene TRBV5-5, with 10 bases matching TRBD1. The CDR3 runs to 14 residues. Trimming took 4 bases from V and 7 from J; bases not matched to a gene: 5. The germline CDR1 and CDR2 sequences are SGHKS and YYEKEE (reference sequence). The CDR3 nucleotides read TGTGCCAGCAGCACCGGGACAGGGGAACAGCCCCAGCATTTT. Its translation is CASSTGTGEQPQHF.